This T cell receptor beta chain comes out of a study of cytomegalovirus exposure and HLA in healthy donors. Study as a whole: In a later analysis, the approximately 120 validation repertoires were reported to have used the same platform as the 666 first-cohort repertoires. The study's findings and limits: It was reportedly the case that the classifier diagnosed cytomegalovirus status with high specificity and sensitivity.

Libraries were prepared by immunoSEQ multiplex PCR; TCRdb keeps only in-frame clonotypes and omits some of them. This table has 90,000 to 140,000 clones, more than 85% appearing once. This CDR3 is 16 amino acids long. The germline V gene encodes CDR1 SGHAT and CDR2 FQNNGV. Germline trimming cut 6 bases from V and 3 bases from J; bases unmatched to any gene: 12. As for this clone: As yet, its antigen is unknown.

The TCR comes from a woman aged 18-29 years in good health and CMV-seropositive. Sequenced: PBMCs. The chain combines TRBV11-2 with TRBJ1-1, with TRBD1 identical over 8 bases. This CDR3 is CASRPLQGAGYTEAFF. The CDR3 nucleotides are TGTGCCAGCAGACCCCTTCAGGGGGCAGGGTACACTGAAGCTTTCTTT.